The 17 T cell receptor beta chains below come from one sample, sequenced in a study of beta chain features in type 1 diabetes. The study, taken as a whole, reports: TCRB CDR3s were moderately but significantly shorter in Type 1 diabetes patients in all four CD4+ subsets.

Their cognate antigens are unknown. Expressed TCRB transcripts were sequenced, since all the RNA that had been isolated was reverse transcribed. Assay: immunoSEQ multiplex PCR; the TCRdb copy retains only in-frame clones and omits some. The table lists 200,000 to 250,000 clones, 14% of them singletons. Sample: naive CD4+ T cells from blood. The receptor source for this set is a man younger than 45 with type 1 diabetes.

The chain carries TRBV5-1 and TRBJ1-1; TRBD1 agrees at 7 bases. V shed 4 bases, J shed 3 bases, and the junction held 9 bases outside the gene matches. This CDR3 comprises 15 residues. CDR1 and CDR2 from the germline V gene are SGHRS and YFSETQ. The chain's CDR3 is CASSGATGQDTEAFF. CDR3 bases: TGCGCCAGCAGCGGGGCGACAGGGCAGGACACTGAAGCTTTCTTT.

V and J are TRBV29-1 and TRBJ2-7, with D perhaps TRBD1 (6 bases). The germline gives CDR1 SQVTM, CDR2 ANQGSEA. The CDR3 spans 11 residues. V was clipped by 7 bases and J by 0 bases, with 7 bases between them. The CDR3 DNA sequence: TGCAGCGCCAGGGGCTCCTACGAGCAGTACTTC. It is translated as CSARGSYEQYF.

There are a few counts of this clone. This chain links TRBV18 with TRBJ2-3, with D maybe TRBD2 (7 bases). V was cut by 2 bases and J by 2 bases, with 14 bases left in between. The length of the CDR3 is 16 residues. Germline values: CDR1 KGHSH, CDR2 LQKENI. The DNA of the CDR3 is TGTGCCAGCTCACCATCGGGGGGCCGATTCACAGATACGCAGTATTTT. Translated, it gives CASSPSGGRFTDTQYF.

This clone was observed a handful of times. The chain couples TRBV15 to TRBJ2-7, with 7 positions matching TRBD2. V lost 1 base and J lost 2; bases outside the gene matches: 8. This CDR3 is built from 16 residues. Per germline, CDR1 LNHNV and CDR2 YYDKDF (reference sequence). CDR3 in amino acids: CATSRGEVAGPYEQYF. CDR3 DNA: TGTGCCACCAGCAGAGGGGAAGTAGCGGGCCCCTACGAGCAGTACTTC.

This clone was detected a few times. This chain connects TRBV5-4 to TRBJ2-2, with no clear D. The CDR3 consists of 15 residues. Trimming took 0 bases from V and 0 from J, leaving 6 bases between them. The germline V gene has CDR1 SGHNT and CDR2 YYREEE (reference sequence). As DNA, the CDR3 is TGTGCCAGCAGCTTGGACACAACGAACACCGGGGAGCTGTTTTTT. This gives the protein CASSLDTTNTGELFF. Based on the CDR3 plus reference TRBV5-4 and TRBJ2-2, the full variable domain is ETGVTQSPTHLIKTRGQQVTLRCSSQSGHNTVSWYQQALGQGPQFIFQYYREEENGRGNFPPRFSGLQFPNYSSELNVNALELDDSALYLCASSLDTTNTGELFFGEGSRLTVL.

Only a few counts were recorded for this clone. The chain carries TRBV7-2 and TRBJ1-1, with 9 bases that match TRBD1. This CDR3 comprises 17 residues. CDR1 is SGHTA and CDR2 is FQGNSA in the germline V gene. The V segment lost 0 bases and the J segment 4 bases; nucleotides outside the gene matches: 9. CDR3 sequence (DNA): TGTGCCAGCAGCTTAGCCCGCTTGGGGACAGGGACCACTGAAGCTTTCTTT. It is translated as CASSLARLGTGTTEAFF. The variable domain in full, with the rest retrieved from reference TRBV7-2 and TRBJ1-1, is GAGVSQSPSNKVTEKGKDVELRCDPISGHTALYWYRQSLGQGLEFLIYFQGNSAPDKSGLPSDRFSAERTGGSVSTLTIQRTQQEDSAVYLCASSLARLGTGTTEAFFGQGTRLTVV.

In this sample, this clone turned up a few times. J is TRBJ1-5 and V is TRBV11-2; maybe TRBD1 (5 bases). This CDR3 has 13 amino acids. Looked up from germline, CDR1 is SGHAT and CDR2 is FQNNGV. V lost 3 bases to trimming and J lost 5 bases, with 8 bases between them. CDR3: CASSLQGDQPQHF. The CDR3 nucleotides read TGTGCCAGCAGCTTGCAGGGTGATCAGCCCCAGCATTTT.

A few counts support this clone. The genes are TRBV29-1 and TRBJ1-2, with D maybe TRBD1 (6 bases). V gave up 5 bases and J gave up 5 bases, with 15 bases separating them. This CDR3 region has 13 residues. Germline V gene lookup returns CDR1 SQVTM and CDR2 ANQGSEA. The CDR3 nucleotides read TGCAGCGTTCTGGGGGCAGGTTCTTATGGCTACACCTTC. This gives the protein CSVLGAGSYGYTF.

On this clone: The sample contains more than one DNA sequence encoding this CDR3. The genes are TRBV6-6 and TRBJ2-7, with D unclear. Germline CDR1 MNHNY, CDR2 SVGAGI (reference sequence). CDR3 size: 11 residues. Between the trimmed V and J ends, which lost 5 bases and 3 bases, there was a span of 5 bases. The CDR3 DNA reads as TGTGCCAGCAGTCCCCTCTACGAGCAGTACTTC. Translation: CASSPLYEQYF.

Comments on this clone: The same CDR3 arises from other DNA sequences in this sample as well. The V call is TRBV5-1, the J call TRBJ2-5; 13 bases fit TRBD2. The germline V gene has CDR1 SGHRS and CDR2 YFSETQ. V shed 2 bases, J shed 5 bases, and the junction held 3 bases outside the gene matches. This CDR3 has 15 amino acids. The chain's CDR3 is CASSFGLAGEETQYF. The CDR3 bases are TGCGCCAGCAGCTTCGGACTAGCGGGAGAGGAGACCCAGTACTTC.

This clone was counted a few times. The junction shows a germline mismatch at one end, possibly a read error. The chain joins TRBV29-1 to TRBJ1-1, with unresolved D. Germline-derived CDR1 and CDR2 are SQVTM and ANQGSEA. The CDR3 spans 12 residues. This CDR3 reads CSAERHAAEAFF. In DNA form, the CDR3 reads TGCAGCGCTGAAAGACATGCAGCTGAAGCTTTCTTT.

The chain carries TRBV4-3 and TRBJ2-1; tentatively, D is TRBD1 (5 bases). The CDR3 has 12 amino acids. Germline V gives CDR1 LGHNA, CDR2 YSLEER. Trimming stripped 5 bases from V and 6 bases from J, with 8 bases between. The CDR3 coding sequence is TGCGCCAGCAGCATCCAGGGCAATGAGCAGTTCTTC. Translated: CASSIQGNEQFF.

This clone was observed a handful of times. The CDR3 DNA is TGTGCCATCAGTGAAGTCAGGGCCTCTGGCTACACCTTC. Its translation: CAISEVRASGYTF. The chain recombines TRBV10-3 with TRBJ1-2; D is perhaps TRBD1 (5 bases). The germline V gene encodes CDR1 ENHRY and CDR2 SYGVKD. CDR3 length: 13 amino acids. Trimming removed 3 bases from V and 7 bases from J, with 12 bases in between.

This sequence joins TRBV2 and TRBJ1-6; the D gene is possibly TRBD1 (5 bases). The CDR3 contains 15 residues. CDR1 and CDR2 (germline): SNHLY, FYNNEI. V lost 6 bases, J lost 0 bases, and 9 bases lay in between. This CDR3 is CASRTASSYNSPLHF. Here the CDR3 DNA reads TGTGCCAGCAGGACAGCGAGCTCCTATAATTCACCCCTCCACTTT.

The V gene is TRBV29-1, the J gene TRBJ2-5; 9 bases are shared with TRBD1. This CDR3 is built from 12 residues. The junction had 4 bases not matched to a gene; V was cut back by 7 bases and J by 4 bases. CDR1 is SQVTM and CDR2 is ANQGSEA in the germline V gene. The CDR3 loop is CSAHRGRETQYF. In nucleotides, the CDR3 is TGCAGCGCCCACAGGGGGCGAGAGACCCAGTACTTC.

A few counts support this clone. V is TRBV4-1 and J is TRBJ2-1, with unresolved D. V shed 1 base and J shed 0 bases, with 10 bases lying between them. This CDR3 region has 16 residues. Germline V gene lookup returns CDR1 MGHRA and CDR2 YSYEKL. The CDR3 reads CASSQVEQFSYNEQFF. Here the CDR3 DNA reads TGCGCCAGCAGCCAAGTAGAACAGTTCTCCTACAATGAGCAGTTCTTC.

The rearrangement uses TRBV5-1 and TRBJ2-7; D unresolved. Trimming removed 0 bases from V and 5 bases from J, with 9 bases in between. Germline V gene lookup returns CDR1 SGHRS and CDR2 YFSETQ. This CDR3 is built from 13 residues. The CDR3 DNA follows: TGCGCCAGCAGCTTGGAATTTTTTAACGAGCAGTACTTC. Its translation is CASSLEFFNEQYF. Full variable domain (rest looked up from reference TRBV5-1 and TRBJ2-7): KAGVTQTPRYLIKTRGQQVTLSCSPISGHRSVSWYQQTPGQGLQFLFEYFSETQRNKGNFPGRFSGRQFSNSRSEMNVSTLELGDSALYLCASSLEFFNEQYFGPGTRLTVT.